Presented here are 4 T cell receptor beta chains from one specimen sequenced in a study of blood T cell repertoires in COVID-19. Here immunoSEQ multiplex PCR was the method, and the copy in TCRdb shows in-frame clones only, minus some. The sample shows about 210,000 clones, around 81% of them seen only once. Sequencing was carried out using PBMCs or T cells enriched from blood (not recorded which). These receptors were collected from a woman aged 45-60 years with acute COVID-19.

The chain employs TRBV11-3 and TRBJ2-3; TRBD2 aligns across 8 bases. CDR3 size: 15 residues. CDR1 and CDR2 from the germline V gene are SGHNT and YENEEA. V was pared by 1 base and J by 6 bases, with 6 bases of the junction left unmatched. This chain's CDR3 is CASSLGTSRDDTQYF. Here the CDR3 DNA reads TGTGCCAGCAGCTTAGGGACTAGCCGGGATGATACGCAGTATTTT. The full variable domain, with the rest looked up from reference TRBV11-3 and TRBJ2-3, is EAGVVQSPRYKIIEKKQPVAFWCNPISGHNTLYWYLQNLGQGPELLIRYENEEAVDDSQLPKDRFSAERLKGVDSTLKIQPAELGDSAVYLCASSLGTSRDDTQYFGPGTRLTVL.

This clone was seen a single time. This chain uses TRBV3-1 (or the pseudogene TRBV3-2) with TRBJ1-6; D gene unclear. V lost 3 bases and J lost 13, with 10 bases in between. The V gene's germline CDR1 is LGHDT and CDR2 YNNKEL (reference sequence). This CDR3 has 12 residues. This CDR3 reads CASSQATVPLHF. The CDR3 DNA reads TGTGCCAGCAGCCAGGCAACAGTTCCCCTCCACTTT.

The J gene is TRBJ1-6, the V gene TRBV27; the match to TRBD1 covers 8 bases. Unmatched junction bases numbered 6, after V lost 5 bases and J lost 6 bases. Germline CDR1 and CDR2: MNHEY and SMNVEV (reference sequence). This CDR3 is built from 15 residues. CDR3 nucleotide sequence: TGTGCCAGCAGTGGGCGACAGGGGATTAATTCACCCCTCCACTTT. It yields the protein CASSGRQGINSPLHF.

V gene TRBV27 combines with J gene TRBJ1-4; a possible D gene is TRBD1 (5 bases). Trimming removed 5 bases at V and 6 bases at J, with 22 bases between. Looked up from germline, CDR1 is MNHEY and CDR2 is SMNVEV (reference sequence). The CDR3 has 17 residues. As DNA, the CDR3 is TGTGCCAGCAGTCCCTCCCCCCGGGGGAACCGCCATGAAAAACTGTTTTTT. This sequence encodes CASSPSPRGNRHEKLFF.